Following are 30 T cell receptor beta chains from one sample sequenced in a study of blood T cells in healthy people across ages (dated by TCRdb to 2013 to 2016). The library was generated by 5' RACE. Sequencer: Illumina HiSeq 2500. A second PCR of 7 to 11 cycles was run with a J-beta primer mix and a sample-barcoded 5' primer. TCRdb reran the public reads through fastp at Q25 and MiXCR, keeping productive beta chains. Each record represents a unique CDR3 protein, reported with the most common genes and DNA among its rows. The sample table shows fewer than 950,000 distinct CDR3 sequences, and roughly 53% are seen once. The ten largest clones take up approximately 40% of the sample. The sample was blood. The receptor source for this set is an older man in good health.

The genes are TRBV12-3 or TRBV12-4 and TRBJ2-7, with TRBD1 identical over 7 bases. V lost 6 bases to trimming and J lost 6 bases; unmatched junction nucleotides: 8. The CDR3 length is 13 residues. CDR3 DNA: TGTGCCAGCAGCGACAGGGCGGGCTCCGAGCAGTACTTC. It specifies CASSDRAGSEQYF.

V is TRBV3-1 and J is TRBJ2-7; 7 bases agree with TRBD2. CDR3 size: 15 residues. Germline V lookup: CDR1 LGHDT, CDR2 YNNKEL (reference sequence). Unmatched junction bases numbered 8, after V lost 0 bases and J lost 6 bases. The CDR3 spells CASSQDPAGVVEQYF. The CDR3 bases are TGTGCCAGCAGCCAAGATCCGGCGGGAGTTGTCGAGCAGTACTTC.

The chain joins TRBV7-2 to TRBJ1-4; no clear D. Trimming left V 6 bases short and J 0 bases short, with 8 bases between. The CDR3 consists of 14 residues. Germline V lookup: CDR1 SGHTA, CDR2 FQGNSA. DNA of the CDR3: TGTGCCAGCAGGGCCGCCTCAACTAATGAAAAACTGTTTTTT. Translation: CASRAASTNEKLFF. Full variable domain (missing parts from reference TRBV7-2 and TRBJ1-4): GAGVSQSPSNKVTEKGKDVELRCDPISGHTALYWYRQSLGQGLEFLIYFQGNSAPDKSGLPSDRFSAERTGGSVSTLTIQRTQQEDSAVYLCASRAASTNEKLFFGSGTQLSVL.

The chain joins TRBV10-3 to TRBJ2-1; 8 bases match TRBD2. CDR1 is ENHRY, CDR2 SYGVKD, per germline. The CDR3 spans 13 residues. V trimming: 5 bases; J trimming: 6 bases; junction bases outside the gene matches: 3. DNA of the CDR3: TGTGCCATCAGTCCGGGGGGGGGCAATGAGCAGTTCTTC. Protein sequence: CAISPGGGNEQFF.

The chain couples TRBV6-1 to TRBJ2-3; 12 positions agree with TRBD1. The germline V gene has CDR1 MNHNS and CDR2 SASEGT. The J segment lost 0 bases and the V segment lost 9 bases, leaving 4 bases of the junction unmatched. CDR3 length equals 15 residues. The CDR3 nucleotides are TGTGCCAGAGGGGACAGGGGGCCTAGCACAGATACGCAGTATTTT. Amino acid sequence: CARGDRGPSTDTQYF.

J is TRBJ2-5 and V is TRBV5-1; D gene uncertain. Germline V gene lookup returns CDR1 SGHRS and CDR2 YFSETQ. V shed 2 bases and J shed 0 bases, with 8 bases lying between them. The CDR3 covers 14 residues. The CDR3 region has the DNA TGCGCCAGCAGCTTTTCTAAGTACCAAGAGACCCAGTACTTC. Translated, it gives CASSFSKYQETQYF.

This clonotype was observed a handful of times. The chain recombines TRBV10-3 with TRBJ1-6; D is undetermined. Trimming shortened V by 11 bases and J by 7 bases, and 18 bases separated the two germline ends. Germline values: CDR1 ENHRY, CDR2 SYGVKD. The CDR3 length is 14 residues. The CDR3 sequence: CAVRRTVSNSPLHF. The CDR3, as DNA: TGTGCCGTCCGTAGAACCGTTTCAAATTCACCCCTCCACTTT.

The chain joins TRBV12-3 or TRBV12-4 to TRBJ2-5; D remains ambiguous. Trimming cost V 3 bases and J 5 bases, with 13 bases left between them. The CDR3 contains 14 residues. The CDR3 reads CASSLARPGETQYF. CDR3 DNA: TGTGCCAGCAGTTTGGCAAGGCCCGGGGAGACCCAGTACTTC.

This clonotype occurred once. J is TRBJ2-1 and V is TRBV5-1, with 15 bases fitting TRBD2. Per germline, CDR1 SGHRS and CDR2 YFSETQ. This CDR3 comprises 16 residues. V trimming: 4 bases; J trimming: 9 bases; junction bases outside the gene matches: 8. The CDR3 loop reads CASSTGLAGGIAEQFF. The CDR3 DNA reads TGCGCCAGCAGCACGGGACTAGCGGGAGGTATTGCTGAGCAGTTCTTC.

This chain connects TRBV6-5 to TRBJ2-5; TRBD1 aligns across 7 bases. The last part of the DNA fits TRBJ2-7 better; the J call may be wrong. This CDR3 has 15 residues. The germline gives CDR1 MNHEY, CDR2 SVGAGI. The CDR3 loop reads CASSYFQTGSGEQYF. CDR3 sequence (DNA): TGTGCCAGCAGTTACTTCCAGACAGGGTCTGGCGAGCAGTACTTC.

DNA of the CDR3: TGTGCCAGCAGCCTCCGGCCCTATAATTCACCCCTCCACTTT. Translating gives CASSLRPYNSPLHF. The chain is built from TRBV7-2 and TRBJ1-6; D gene unclear. This CDR3 region has 14 residues. Trimming pared 5 bases from V and 2 bases from J, leaving 7 bases between. Germline values: CDR1 SGHTA, CDR2 FQGNSA.

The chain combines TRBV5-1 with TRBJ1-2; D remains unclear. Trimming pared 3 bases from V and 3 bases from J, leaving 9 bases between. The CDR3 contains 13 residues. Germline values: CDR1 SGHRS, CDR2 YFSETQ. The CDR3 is CASSCLEDYGYTF. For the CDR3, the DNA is TGCGCCAGCAGCTGCTTGGAGGACTATGGCTACACCTTC.

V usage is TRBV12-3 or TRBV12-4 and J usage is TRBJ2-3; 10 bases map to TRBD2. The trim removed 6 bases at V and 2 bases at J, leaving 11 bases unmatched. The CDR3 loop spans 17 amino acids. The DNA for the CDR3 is TGTGCCAGCAGGACCGTAGCGGGAGGCTCTTACACAGATACGCAGTATTTT. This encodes CASRTVAGGSYTDTQYF.

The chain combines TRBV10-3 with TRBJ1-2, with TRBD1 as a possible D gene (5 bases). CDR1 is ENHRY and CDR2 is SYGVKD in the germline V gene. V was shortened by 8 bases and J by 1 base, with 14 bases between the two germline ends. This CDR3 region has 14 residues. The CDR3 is CAIGVGALNYGYTF. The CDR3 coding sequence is TGTGCCATCGGGGTTGGGGCCCTTAACTATGGCTACACCTTC.

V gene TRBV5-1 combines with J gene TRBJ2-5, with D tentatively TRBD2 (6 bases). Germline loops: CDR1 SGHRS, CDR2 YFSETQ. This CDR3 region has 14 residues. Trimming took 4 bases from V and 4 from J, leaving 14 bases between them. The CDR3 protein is CASSRGGGAETQYF. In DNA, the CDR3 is TGCGCCAGCAGCCGCGGTGGAGGGGCAGAGACCCAGTACTTC.

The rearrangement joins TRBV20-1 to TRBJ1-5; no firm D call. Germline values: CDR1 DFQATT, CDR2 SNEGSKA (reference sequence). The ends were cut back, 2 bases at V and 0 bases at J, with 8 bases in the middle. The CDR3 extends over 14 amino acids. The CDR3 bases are TGCAGTGCTAGACCGGGCGATAGCAATCAGCCCCAGCATTTT. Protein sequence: CSARPGDSNQPQHF.

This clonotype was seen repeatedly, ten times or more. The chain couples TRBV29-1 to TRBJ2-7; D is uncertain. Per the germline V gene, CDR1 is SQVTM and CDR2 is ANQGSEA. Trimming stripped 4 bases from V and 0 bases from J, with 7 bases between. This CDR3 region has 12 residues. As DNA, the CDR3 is TGCAGCGTTGCGACGGTCTCCTACGAGCAGTACTTC. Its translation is CSVATVSYEQYF.

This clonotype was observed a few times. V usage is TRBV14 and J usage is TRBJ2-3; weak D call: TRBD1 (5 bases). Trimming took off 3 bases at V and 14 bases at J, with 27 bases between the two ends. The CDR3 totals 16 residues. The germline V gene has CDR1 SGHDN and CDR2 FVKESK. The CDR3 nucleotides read TGTGCCAGCAGCCAGGCAGACAGTTTAGAGCACAGAGACGCGTATTTT. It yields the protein CASSQADSLEHRDAYF.

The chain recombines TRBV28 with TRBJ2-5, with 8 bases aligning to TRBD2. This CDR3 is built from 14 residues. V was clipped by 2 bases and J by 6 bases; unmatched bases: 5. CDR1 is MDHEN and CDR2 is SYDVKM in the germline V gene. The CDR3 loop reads CASSLRREAKTQYF. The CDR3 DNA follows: TGTGCCAGCAGTTTACGGCGGGAGGCAAAGACCCAGTACTTC.

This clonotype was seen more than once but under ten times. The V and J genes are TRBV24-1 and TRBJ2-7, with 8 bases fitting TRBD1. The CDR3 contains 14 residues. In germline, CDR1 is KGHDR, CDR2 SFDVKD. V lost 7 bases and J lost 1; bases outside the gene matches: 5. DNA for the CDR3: TGTGCCACCAGCGGCGGACAGGGTTCCTACGAGCAGTACTTC. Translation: CATSGGQGSYEQYF.

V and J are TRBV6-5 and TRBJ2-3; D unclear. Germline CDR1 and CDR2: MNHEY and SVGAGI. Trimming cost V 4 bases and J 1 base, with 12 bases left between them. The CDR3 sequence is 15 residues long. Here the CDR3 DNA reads TGTGCCAGCAGTTCCTGGGCAGGCGGCACAGATACGCAGTATTTT. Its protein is CASSSWAGGTDTQYF.

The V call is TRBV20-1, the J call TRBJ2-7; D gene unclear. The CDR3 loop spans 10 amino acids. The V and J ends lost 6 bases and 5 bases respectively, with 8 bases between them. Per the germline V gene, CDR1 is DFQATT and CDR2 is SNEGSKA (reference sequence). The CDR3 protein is CSASSHEQYF. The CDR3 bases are TGCAGTGCCTCGTCCCACGAGCAGTACTTC.

CDR3 DNA sequence: TGTGCCAGCAGTCCGTACAGGGGGCAGGGCGTAAATCCCCTCCACTTT. Protein: CASSPYRGQGVNPLHF. The V call is TRBV27, the J call TRBJ1-6; TRBD1 matches 9 bases. V shed 5 bases and J 13 bases; nucleotides not matched to a gene: 15. CDR3 length: 16 residues. The V gene's germline CDR1 is MNHEY and CDR2 SMNVEV (reference sequence).

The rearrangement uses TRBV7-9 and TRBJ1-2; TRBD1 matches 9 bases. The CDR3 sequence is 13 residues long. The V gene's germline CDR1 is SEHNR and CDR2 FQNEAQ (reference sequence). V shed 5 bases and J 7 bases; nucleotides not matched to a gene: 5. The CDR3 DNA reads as TGTGCCAGCAGCCAAACAGGGGGCTCTGGCTACACCTTC. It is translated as CASSQTGGSGYTF.

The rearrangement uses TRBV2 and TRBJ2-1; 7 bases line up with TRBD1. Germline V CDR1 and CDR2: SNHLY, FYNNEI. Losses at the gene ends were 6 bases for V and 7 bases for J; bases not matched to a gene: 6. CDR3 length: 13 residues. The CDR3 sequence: CASRRQGDNEQFF. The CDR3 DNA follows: TGTGCCAGCAGGAGACAGGGTGATAATGAGCAGTTCTTC.

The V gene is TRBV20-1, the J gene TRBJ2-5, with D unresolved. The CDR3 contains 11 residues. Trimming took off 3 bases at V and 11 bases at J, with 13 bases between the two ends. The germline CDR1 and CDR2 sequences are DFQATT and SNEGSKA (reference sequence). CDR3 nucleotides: TGCAGTGCTAGTCTGTTGGCTGAGCAGTACTTC. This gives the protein CSASLLAEQYF.

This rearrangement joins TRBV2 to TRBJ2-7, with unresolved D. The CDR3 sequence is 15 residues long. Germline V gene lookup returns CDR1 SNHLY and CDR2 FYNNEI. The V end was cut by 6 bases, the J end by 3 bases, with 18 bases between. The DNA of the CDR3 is TGTGCCAGCAGGGTAAGGGTGGCCGAACGCTACGAGCAGTACTTC. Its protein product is CASRVRVAERYEQYF.

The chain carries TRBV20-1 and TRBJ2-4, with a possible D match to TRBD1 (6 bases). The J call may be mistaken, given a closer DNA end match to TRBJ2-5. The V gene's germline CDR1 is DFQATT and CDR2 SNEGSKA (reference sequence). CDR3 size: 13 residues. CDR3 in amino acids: CSARRTVQETQYF. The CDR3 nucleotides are TGCAGTGCTAGACGGACAGTCCAAGAGACCCAGTACTTC.

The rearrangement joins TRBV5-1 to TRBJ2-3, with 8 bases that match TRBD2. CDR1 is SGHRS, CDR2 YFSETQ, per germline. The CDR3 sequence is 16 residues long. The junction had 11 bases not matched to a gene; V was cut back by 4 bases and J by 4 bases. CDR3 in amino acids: CASSLREAGVADTQYF. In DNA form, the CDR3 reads TGCGCCAGCAGCCTCAGGGAAGCGGGAGTTGCAGATACGCAGTATTTT.

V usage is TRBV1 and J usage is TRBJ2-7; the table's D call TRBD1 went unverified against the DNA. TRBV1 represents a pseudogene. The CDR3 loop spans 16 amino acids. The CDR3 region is CTSSPPAGEGTYEQYF. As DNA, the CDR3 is TGCACCAGCAGCCCGCCTGCTGGAGAGGGAACCTACGAGCAGTACTTC.